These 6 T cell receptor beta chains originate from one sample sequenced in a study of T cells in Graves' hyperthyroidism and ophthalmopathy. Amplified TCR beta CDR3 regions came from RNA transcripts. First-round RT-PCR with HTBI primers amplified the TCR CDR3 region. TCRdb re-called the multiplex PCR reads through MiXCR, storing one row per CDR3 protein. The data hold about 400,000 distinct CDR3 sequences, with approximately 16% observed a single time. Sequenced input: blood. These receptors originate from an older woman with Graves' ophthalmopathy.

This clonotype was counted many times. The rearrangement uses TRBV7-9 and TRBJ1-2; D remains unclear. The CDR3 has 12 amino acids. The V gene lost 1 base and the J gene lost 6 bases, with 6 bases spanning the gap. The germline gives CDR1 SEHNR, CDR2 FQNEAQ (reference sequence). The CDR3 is CASSLGSDGYTF. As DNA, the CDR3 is TGTGCCAGCAGCTTAGGTAGCGATGGCTACACCTTC. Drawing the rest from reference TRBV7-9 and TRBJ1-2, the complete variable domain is DTGVSQNPRHKITKRGQNVTFRCDPISEHNRLYWYRQTLGQGPEFLTYFQNEAQLEKSRLLSDRFSAERPKGSFSTLEIQRTEQGDSAMYLCASSLGSDGYTFGSGTRLTVV.

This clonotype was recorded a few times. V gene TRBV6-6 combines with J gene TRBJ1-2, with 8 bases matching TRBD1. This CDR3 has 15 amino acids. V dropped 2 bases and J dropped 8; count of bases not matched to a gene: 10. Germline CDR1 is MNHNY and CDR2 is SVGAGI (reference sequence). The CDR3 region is CASSYRQGPTHGYTF. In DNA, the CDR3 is TGTGCCAGCAGTTACCGACAGGGGCCCACTCACGGCTACACCTTC.

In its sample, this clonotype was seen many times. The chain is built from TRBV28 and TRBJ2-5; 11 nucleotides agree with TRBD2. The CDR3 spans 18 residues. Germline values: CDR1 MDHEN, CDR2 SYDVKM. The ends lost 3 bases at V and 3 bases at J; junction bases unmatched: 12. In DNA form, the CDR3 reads TGTGCCAGCAGTTTGTCGCCTAGCGGGAGGAGAGTGGAAGAGACCCAGTACTTC. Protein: CASSLSPSGRRVEETQYF.

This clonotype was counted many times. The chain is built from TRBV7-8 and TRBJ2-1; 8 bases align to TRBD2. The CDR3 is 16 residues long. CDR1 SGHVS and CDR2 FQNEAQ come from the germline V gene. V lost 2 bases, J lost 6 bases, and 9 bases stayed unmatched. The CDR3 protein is CASSLRAGRATNEQFF. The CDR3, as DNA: TGTGCCAGCAGCTTAAGGGCCGGGAGGGCCACCAATGAGCAGTTCTTC.

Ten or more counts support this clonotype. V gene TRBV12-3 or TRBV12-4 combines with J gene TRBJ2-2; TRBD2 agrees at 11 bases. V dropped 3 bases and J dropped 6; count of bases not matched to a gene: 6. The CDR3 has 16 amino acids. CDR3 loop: CASSFSGRAMSGELFF. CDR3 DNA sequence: TGTGCCAGCAGTTTTAGCGGGAGGGCCATGTCCGGGGAGCTGTTTTTT.

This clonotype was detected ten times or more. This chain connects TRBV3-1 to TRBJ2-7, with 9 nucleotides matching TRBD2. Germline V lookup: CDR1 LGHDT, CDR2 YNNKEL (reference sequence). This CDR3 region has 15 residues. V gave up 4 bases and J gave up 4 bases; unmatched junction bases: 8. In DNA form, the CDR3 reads TGTGCCAGCAGCCCTAGTAGCGGGAGAGGGTACGAGCAGTACTTC. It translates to CASSPSSGRGYEQYF.